The 4 T cell receptor beta chains given below trace back to one sample, sequenced in a study of cytomegalovirus exposure and HLA in healthy donors. The repertoire was sequenced with immunoSEQ multiplex PCR; TCRdb's copy has only in-frame clones and lacks some. The table has hundreds of thousands of clones, around 78% seen once; the top ten hold less than 7%. Sequenced: PBMCs. Source of these receptors: a woman younger than 30 in good health and CMV-seronegative.

Comment on this clone: Other DNA sequences in this sample translate to the same CDR3. The chain recombines TRBV5-1 with TRBJ1-1; D is uncertain. The CDR3 length is 13 residues. CDR1 is SGHRS, CDR2 YFSETQ, per germline. Trimming stripped 2 bases from V and 1 base from J, with 6 bases between. CDR3 in DNA: TGCGCCAGCAGCTTTGGTGGGAACACTGAAGCTTTCTTT. Protein sequence: CASSFGGNTEAFF. Drawing the rest from reference TRBV5-1 and TRBJ1-1, the complete variable domain is KAGVTQTPRYLIKTRGQQVTLSCSPISGHRSVSWYQQTPGQGLQFLFEYFSETQRNKGNFPGRFSGRQFSNSRSEMNVSTLELGDSALYLCASSFGGNTEAFFGQGTRLTVV.

The chain carries TRBV27 and TRBJ2-3, with 11 bases identical to TRBD2. CDR1 and CDR2 from the germline V gene are MNHEY and SMNVEV (reference sequence). The trim removed 7 bases at V and 3 bases at J, leaving 3 bases unmatched. The CDR3 is made up of 14 amino acids. The CDR3 DNA follows: TGTGCCAGCAAACTAGCGGGAGTAACAGATACGCAGTATTTT. This gives the protein CASKLAGVTDTQYF.

This rearrangement joins TRBV6-1 to TRBJ2-7; possibly TRBD1 for D (6 bases). V gave up 5 bases and J gave up 3 bases, with 11 bases separating them. The CDR3 runs 13 residues. Germline V lookup: CDR1 MNHNS, CDR2 SASEGT. The CDR3 region has the DNA TGTGCCAGCAGTCCGGGACACATCTACGAGCAGTACTTC. Encoded protein: CASSPGHIYEQYF.

The table lists this clone with a count of one. The chain recombines TRBV5-1 with TRBJ2-1; D is uncertain. Deletions cut 6 bases from V and 2 bases from J, with 15 bases between. The CDR3 is 15 amino acids. Germline CDR1 SGHRS, CDR2 YFSETQ. The CDR3 DNA reads as TGCGCCAGCACCTCGGCCAGGTCCCCCTACAATGAGCAGTTCTTC. Translated, it gives CASTSARSPYNEQFF.